This is a list of T cell receptor beta chains from one sample in a study of CD8+ T cells in alopecia areata. Method: immunoSEQ multiplex PCR; TCRdb's copy keeps in-frame clones and lacks some. The sample has a few hundred thousand clones; approximately 70% are singletons. The specimen comprised CD4+ T cells sorted from blood, sampled around week 44, from a patient treated with tofacitinib. These receptors all stem from a human donor with alopecia areata. The CDR3 runs from the conserved cysteine through the conserved F or W. Each record gives: V gene, clone size, J gene, D gene, CDR3 protein, CDR3 DNA. The D gene is left open where the match is weak. Clone size is stated in some rows and not others, as once, few, many or a class when expanded.

>TRBV5-6|few|TRBJ1-1|NA
CASSPPTASVAEAFF
TGTGCCAGCAGCCCCCCGACAGCCTCTGTCGCTGAAGCTTTCTTT
>TRBV29-1|few|TRBJ2-1|TRBD1
CSAPQGQGDSEQFF
TGCAGCGCGCCGCAGGGACAGGGAGATAGTGAGCAGTTCTTC
>TRBV5-6|NA|TRBJ2-6|TRBD1
CASSGLDRAKASGANVLTF
TGTGCCAGCAGCGGACTCGACAGGGCTAAGGCATCTGGGGCCAACGTCCTGACTTTC
>TRBV9|NA|TRBJ2-1|NA
CASSPQGYNEQFF
TGTGCCAGCAGCCCACAGGGATACAATGAGCAGTTCTTC
>TRBV29-1|NA|TRBJ1-1|NA
CSGTTTEAFF
TGCAGCGGTACCACAACTGAAGCTTTCTTT
>TRBV5-1|NA|TRBJ2-1|TRBD2
CASSLGGTSGYNEQFF
TGCGCCAGCAGCTTGGGAGGGACTAGCGGGTACAATGAGCAGTTCTTC
>TRBV29-1|once|TRBJ2-7|NA
CSAATGVAQDEQYF
TGCAGCGCCGCTACAGGAGTTGCTCAGGACGAGCAGTACTTC
>TRBV5-6|NA|TRBJ2-7|NA
CASSGLSYEQYF
TGTGCCAGCAGCGGCCTCTCCTACGAGCAGTACTTC
>TRBV10-3|few|TRBJ1-5|NA
CAISELQGNQPQHF
TGTGCCATCAGTGAGTTACAGGGTAATCAGCCCCAGCATTTT
>TRBV29-1|NA|TRBJ2-7|NA
CSVVWVRVRSSYEQYF
TGCAGCGTTGTTTGGGTTCGGGTGAGGAGCTCCTACGAGCAGTACTTC
>TRBV15|NA|TRBJ1-5|NA
CATSRADQPQHF
TGTGCCACCAGCAGAGCAGATCAGCCCCAGCATTTT
>TRBV10-3|NA|TRBJ2-2|NA
CAISVRTVRNTGELFF
TGTGCCATCAGTGTCCGGACAGTAAGGAACACCGGGGAGCTGTTTTTT
>TRBV4-3|once|TRBJ1-2|NA
CASSQDAGNYGYTF
TGCGCCAGCAGCCAAGATGCCGGGAACTATGGCTACACCTTC
>TRBV29-1|NA|TRBJ2-7|TRBD1
CSVTDRGVDEQYF
TGCAGCGTTACTGACAGGGGCGTCGACGAGCAGTACTTC
>TRBV19|few|TRBJ1-1|NA
CASTPGQLNTEAFF
TGTGCCAGTACTCCCGGACAACTGAACACTGAAGCTTTCTTT
>TRBV5-6|few|TRBJ2-1|NA
CASSYRYNEQFF
TGTGCCAGCAGCTATCGCTACAATGAGCAGTTCTTC
>TRBV27|NA|TRBJ1-6|NA
CASGDLGYNSPLHF
TGTGCCAGCGGTGATCTAGGATATAATTCACCCCTCCACTTT
>TRBV18|few|TRBJ2-7|TRBD1
CASSPGAGGIYEQYF
TGTGCCAGCTCACCGGGGGCAGGGGGAATCTACGAGCAGTACTTC
>TRBV5-1|few|TRBJ2-1|TRBD2
CASSSSGTSGNNEQFF
TGCGCCAGCAGCTCCTCCGGGACTAGCGGCAACAATGAGCAGTTCTTC
>TRBV29-1|once|TRBJ2-1|NA
CSVEAQPNEQFF
TGCAGCGTTGAAGCACAGCCCAATGAGCAGTTCTTC
>TRBV4-1|NA|TRBJ1-6|NA
CASSQESFGPLHF
TGCGCCAGCAGCCAAGAATCGTTCGGACCCCTCCACTTT
>TRBV4-2|NA|TRBJ1-3|NA
CASSQSHQPGQGGNTIYF
TGTGCCAGCAGCCAAAGTCATCAACCGGGCCAGGGTGGAAACACCATATATTTT
>TRBV4-3|NA|TRBJ1-2|NA
CASSQDRRGRYGYTF
TGCGCCAGCAGCCAAGATAGGAGGGGGAGATATGGCTACACCTTC
>TRBV25-1|NA|TRBJ1-4|TRBD1
CASSATGEYDLFF
TGTGCCAGCAGTGCGACAGGGGAGTATGACCTGTTTTTT
>TRBV9|once|TRBJ1-1|TRBD1
CASSTQYRGPGTEAFF
TGTGCCAGCAGCACCCAGTACAGGGGGCCGGGGACTGAAGCTTTCTTT
>TRBV30|once|TRBJ1-6|NA
CAWAPGGYAPLHF
TGTGCCTGGGCCCCAGGAGGGTACGCACCCCTCCACTTT
>TRBV27|few|TRBJ2-3|NA
CASSFLGLSTDTQYF
TGTGCCAGCAGTTTTCTCGGGCTTAGCACAGATACGCAGTATTTT
>TRBV29-1|NA|TRBJ2-3|TRBD2
CSVEKGLVGGTDTQYF
TGCAGCGTTGAAAAGGGACTAGTCGGGGGCACAGATACGCAGTATTTT
>TRBV9|NA|TRBJ1-1|TRBD1
CASSAAGTGGEAFF
TGTGCCAGCAGCGCGGCCGGGACAGGGGGTGAAGCTTTCTTT
>TRBV2|NA|TRBJ1-5|NA
CASSALGSGGTQPQHF
TGTGCCAGCAGTGCCCTGGGAAGCGGGGGGACTCAGCCCCAGCATTTT
>TRBV25-1|NA|TRBJ2-7|TRBD2
CASSPRGGTYEQYF
TGTGCCAGCAGTCCCCGCGGGGGAACCTACGAGCAGTACTTC
>TRBV25-1|NA|TRBJ1-2|NA
CASTPGGARIYGYTF
TGTGCCAGCACCCCCGGTGGGGCGAGGATCTATGGCTACACCTTC
>TRBV4-3|NA|TRBJ1-1|NA
CASSPKLNTEAFF
TGCGCCAGCAGCCCGAAGCTGAACACTGAAGCTTTCTTT
>TRBV7-7|NA|TRBJ1-4|TRBD1
CASSSGQGPNEKLFF
TGTGCCAGCAGCTCAGGACAGGGCCCTAATGAAAAACTGTTTTTT
>TRBV14|NA|TRBJ2-2|NA
CASSQESFGLFF
TGTGCCAGCAGCCAAGAGTCGTTCGGGCTGTTTTTT
>TRBV14|NA|TRBJ2-2|NA
CASSQVGLGGELFF
TGTGCCAGCAGCCAAGTGGGGCTCGGGGGGGAGCTGTTTTTT
>TRBV5-6|few|TRBJ2-3|TRBD2
CASSLGLAGTRTDTQYF
TGTGCCAGCAGCTTAGGACTAGCGGGGACCCGCACAGATACGCAGTATTTT
>TRBV10-3|NA|TRBJ2-7|TRBD1
CAISRDRGSDEQYF
TGTGCCATCAGCCGGGACAGGGGATCGGACGAGCAGTACTTC
>TRBV7-6|NA|TRBJ1-1|TRBD1
CASSSRTGVFEAFF
TGTGCCAGCAGCTCCCGGACAGGGGTATTTGAAGCTTTCTTT
>TRBV15|once|TRBJ2-5|NA
CATSKRTETQYF
TGTGCCACCAGCAAAAGGACGGAGACCCAGTACTTC
>TRBV6-6|NA|TRBJ2-1|NA
CASSYSTYNEQFF
TGTGCCAGCAGTTACTCAACTTACAATGAGCAGTTCTTC